These 29 T cell receptor beta chains share one sample of origin, sequenced in a study of beta chain features in type 1 diabetes. Study results and caveats: A moderate, significant TCRB CDR3 shortening appeared in type 1 diabetes across four CD4+ subsets.

Reverse transcription of all isolated RNA meant that expressed TCRB transcripts were sequenced. Clones were sequenced by immunoSEQ multiplex PCR, and TCRdb holds only the in-frame ones, with some missing. The sample lists 300,000 to 400,000 clones, around 9.3% occurring once. These receptors' targets are unknown. The sequencing sample was made of central memory CD4+ T cells from blood. The receptors here all came from a man aged 25-45 years with type 1 diabetes.

V gene TRBV21-1 combines with J gene TRBJ2-7. TRBV21-1 is a known pseudogene. The CDR3 is 13 amino acids. CDR3 sequence: CARGVGISYEQYF. The CDR3 nucleotides read TGTGCCAGGGGGGTGGGGATCTCCTACGAGCAGTACTTC.

The chain couples TRBV7-2 to TRBJ2-7; 13 nucleotides match TRBD2. The CDR3 runs 15 residues. With V trimmed by 5 bases and J by 6 bases, 7 bases remained unmatched. CDR1 is SGHTA, CDR2 FQGNSA, per germline. The CDR3, as DNA: TGTGCCAGCAGCCGTTCGGGACTAGCGGGGTCCGAGCAGTACTTC. This gives the protein CASSRSGLAGSEQYF.

In its sample, this clone was seen many times. V and J are TRBV7-2 and TRBJ2-1, with 8 nucleotides matching TRBD2. This CDR3 is 15 amino acids long. Germline V gene sequence: CDR1 SGHTA, CDR2 FQGNSA. V gave up 5 bases and J gave up 6 bases; unmatched junction bases: 9. CDR3 in amino acids: CASSPRGGASNEQFF. CDR3 DNA sequence: TGTGCCAGCAGCCCCCGGGGGGGGGCGTCCAATGAGCAGTTCTTC. Drawing the rest from reference TRBV7-2 and TRBJ2-1, the complete variable domain is GAGVSQSPSNKVTEKGKDVELRCDPISGHTALYWYRQSLGQGLEFLIYFQGNSAPDKSGLPSDRFSAERTGGSVSTLTIQRTQQEDSAVYLCASSPRGGASNEQFFGPGTRLTVL.

The chain employs TRBV15 and TRBJ1-5, with TRBD1 as a possible D gene (6 bases). The CDR3 consists of 15 residues. V lost 0 bases and J lost 7, with 13 bases in between. Germline values: CDR1 LNHNV, CDR2 YYDKDF (reference sequence). CDR3 in amino acids: CATSRETQGLQPQHF. The CDR3 DNA reads as TGTGCCACCAGCAGAGAGACACAGGGCTTGCAGCCCCAGCATTTT.

The V gene is TRBV18, the J gene TRBJ1-5, with unresolved D. The CDR3 is made up of 17 amino acids. Germline assignment: CDR1 KGHSH and CDR2 LQKENI. V was shortened by 4 bases and J by 2 bases, with 18 bases between the two germline ends. The CDR3 loop is CASSLYAPLEGNQPQHF. The DNA of the CDR3 is TGTGCCAGCTCACTTTATGCCCCTTTAGAAGGCAATCAGCCCCAGCATTTT.

The chain has TRBV7-2 and TRBJ2-7; 7 bases map to TRBD1. This CDR3 has 14 residues. The V segment lost 5 bases and the J segment 5 bases; nucleotides outside the gene matches: 9. Germline V gene data show CDR1 as SGHTA and CDR2 as FQGNSA. DNA for the CDR3: TGTGCCAGCAGCCCGTCACAGGGGACCCACGAGCAGTACTTC. This encodes CASSPSQGTHEQYF.

CDR3 residues: CASSLAGPAHAEQFF. The CDR3 DNA is TGTGCCAGCAGCTTGGCTGGGCCAGCCCATGCTGAGCAGTTCTTC. The chain combines TRBV5-6 with TRBJ2-1, with D hard to call. The V gene lost 0 bases and the J gene lost 9 bases, with 16 bases spanning the gap. This CDR3 has 15 residues. Per the germline V gene, CDR1 is SGHDT and CDR2 is YYEEEE.

This clone appeared a few times. This rearrangement joins TRBV7-2 to TRBJ2-3, with 9 bases that match TRBD2. The CDR3 spans 15 residues. Losses at the gene ends were 5 bases for V and 4 bases for J; bases not matched to a gene: 7. Looked up from germline, CDR1 is SGHTA and CDR2 is FQGNSA. This CDR3 reads CASSKSGTSSDTQYF. The CDR3 DNA follows: TGTGCCAGCAGCAAAAGTGGGACTAGCTCAGATACGCAGTATTTT.

V usage is TRBV6-6 and J usage is TRBJ2-6, with D unclear. The V end was cut by 7 bases, the J end by 2 bases, with 6 bases between. The CDR3 runs 13 residues. CDR1 and CDR2 (germline): MNHNY, SVGAGI (reference sequence). The CDR3 coding sequence is TGTGCCAGCACGCCTCCTGGGGCCAACGTCCTGACTTTC. Encoded protein: CASTPPGANVLTF.

This clone was observed a handful of times. This chain uses TRBV7-2 with TRBJ2-1; a weak D match, TRBD2 (5 bases). This CDR3 has 15 amino acids. Trimming removed 4 bases at V and 1 base at J, with 11 bases between. CDR1 and CDR2 (germline): SGHTA, FQGNSA. The CDR3 sequence is CASSSSSESYNEQFF. CDR3 in DNA: TGTGCCAGCAGCTCTAGCAGCGAGTCCTACAATGAGCAGTTCTTC.

The genes are TRBV7-6 and TRBJ2-5; D perhaps matches TRBD1 (6 bases). Germline V lookup: CDR1 SGHVS, CDR2 FNYEAQ. The CDR3 runs to 13 residues. Trimming took 4 bases from V and 2 from J, leaving 8 bases between them. This CDR3 is CASSSGEQETQYF. The CDR3 DNA sequence: TGTGCCAGCAGCTCAGGGGAACAAGAGACCCAGTACTTC.

The V and J genes are TRBV15 and TRBJ2-1, with D possibly matching TRBD1 (5 bases). This CDR3 is built from 13 residues. The germline CDR1 and CDR2 sequences are LNHNV and YYDKDF (reference sequence). Trimming took 1 base from V and 6 from J, leaving 7 bases between them. The CDR3 bases are TGTGCCACCAGCAGAGGACAGTTCAATGAGCAGTTCTTC. It encodes CATSRGQFNEQFF.

This clone was observed many times. This sequence joins TRBV7-9 and TRBJ1-1; D may be TRBD1 (6 bases). Germline assignment: CDR1 SEHNR and CDR2 FQNEAQ (reference sequence). Trimming stripped 5 bases from V and 1 base from J, with 8 bases between. The CDR3 is made up of 13 amino acids. The DNA of the CDR3 is TGTGCCAGCAGCGGACAGAAGAACACTGAAGCTTTCTTT. Translation gives CASSGQKNTEAFF.

This chain links TRBV4-1 with TRBJ2-1, with 7 nucleotides matching TRBD2. The germline V gene has CDR1 MGHRA and CDR2 YSYEKL. The CDR3 sequence is 16 residues long. V lost 1 base to trimming and J lost 0 bases; unmatched junction nucleotides: 3. The CDR3 DNA sequence: TGCGCCAGCAGCCAAGGGGCGGGGGTCTCCTACAATGAGCAGTTCTTC. Amino acids: CASSQGAGVSYNEQFF.

This clone was detected only a few times. The chain employs TRBV25-1 and TRBJ2-3; 7 positions agree with TRBD1. The CDR3 runs 15 residues. Germline V gives CDR1 MGHDK, CDR2 SYGVNS. Unmatched junction bases numbered 9, after V lost 5 bases and J lost 4 bases. In DNA form, the CDR3 reads TGTGCCAGCAGTCCCTTGGACAGGTCCCCAGATACGCAGTATTTT. Translating it yields CASSPLDRSPDTQYF.

There are a few counts of this clone. This sample includes further DNA sequences coding for the same CDR3. The chain recombines TRBV29-1 with TRBJ1-2, with 8 nucleotides matching TRBD1. With V trimmed by 6 bases and J by 7 bases, 4 bases remained unmatched. Germline-derived CDR1 and CDR2 are SQVTM and ANQGSEA. CDR3 size: 11 residues. In nucleotides, the CDR3 is TGCAGCGTCGGACAGGGAGGTGGCTACACCTTC. This codes for CSVGQGGGYTF.

The rearrangement links TRBV7-2 to TRBJ1-2; D is unresolved. Trimming stripped 1 base from V and 1 base from J, with 7 bases between. CDR3 length: 14 residues. From germline, CDR1 is SGHTA and CDR2 FQGNSA. The CDR3 coding sequence is TGTGCCAGCAGCTTAGGGGCTCTTAACTATGGCTACACCTTC. It translates to CASSLGALNYGYTF.

The sample holds a few counts of this clone. The chain joins TRBV7-2 to TRBJ2-5; 11 nucleotides align to TRBD1. The CDR3 extends over 15 amino acids. Per germline, CDR1 SGHTA and CDR2 FQGNSA. V dropped 3 bases and J dropped 4; count of bases not matched to a gene: 4. For the CDR3, the DNA is TGTGCCAGCAGCTTGGGCGGGACAGGGGGAGAGACCCAGTACTTC. It is translated as CASSLGGTGGETQYF.

This clone was seen ten or more times. J is TRBJ2-7 and V is TRBV4-3, with a tentative D call TRBD2 (5 bases). The germline gives CDR1 LGHNA, CDR2 YSLEER. Trimming took off 0 bases at V and 4 bases at J, with 10 bases between the two ends. This CDR3 is 14 amino acids long. The CDR3 loop is CASSQERRLYEQYF. DNA for the CDR3: TGCGCCAGCAGCCAAGAGAGGAGGCTGTACGAGCAGTACTTC.

This clone was seen a few times. The chain links TRBV6-5 to TRBJ2-3; 7 nucleotides match TRBD1. The CDR3 covers 14 residues. From germline, CDR1 is MNHEY and CDR2 SVGAGI. V shed 8 bases and J 5 bases; nucleotides not matched to a gene: 10. In nucleotides, the CDR3 is TGTGCCAGCCGCCGCGGGCAGGGGGTAGATACGCAGTATTTT. Protein sequence: CASRRGQGVDTQYF.

The chain has TRBV6-5 and TRBJ2-5; either TRBD1 or TRBD2 may supply D (6 bases each). Germline assignment: CDR1 MNHEY and CDR2 SVGAGI. This CDR3 has 14 amino acids. Deletions cut 8 bases from V and 5 bases from J, with 18 bases between. The CDR3 DNA is TGTGCCAGCGTTAAGACAGGAGGGCGGGAGACCCAGTACTTC. It translates to CASVKTGGRETQYF.

In this sample, this clone turned up a few times. The chain links TRBV9 to TRBJ2-1, with D maybe TRBD2 (5 bases). This CDR3 spans 11 amino acids. Germline loops: CDR1 SGDLS, CDR2 YYNGEE. V was trimmed by 0 bases and J by 12 bases, leaving 7 bases between them. In DNA, the CDR3 is TGTGCCAGCAGCGTAGGGGGAGCGCAGTTCTTC. Translation: CASSVGGAQFF.

The gene calls are TRBV5-6 and TRBJ2-3; no clear D. Trimming shortened V by 2 bases and J by 1 base, and 8 bases separated the two germline ends. This CDR3 comprises 14 residues. The germline CDR1 and CDR2 sequences are SGHDT and YYEEEE. The CDR3 reads CASSLRSGTDTQYF. The CDR3 DNA follows: TGTGCCAGCAGCTTAAGGTCAGGCACAGATACGCAGTATTTT.

This sequence joins TRBV2 and TRBJ1-6; 7 positions match TRBD1. J gave up 5 bases and V 6 bases, and 4 bases lay outside the gene matches. This CDR3 region has 14 residues. Looked up from germline, CDR1 is SNHLY and CDR2 is FYNNEI. The CDR3 is CASRRQGNNSPLHF. The CDR3 bases are TGTGCCAGCAGGAGACAGGGTAATAATTCACCCCTCCACTTT.

Here the CDR3 DNA reads TGTGCCAGCAGTGCCTTTGGAAACACCATATATTTT. Protein product: CASSAFGNTIYF. The rearrangement links TRBV28 to TRBJ1-3; D uncertain. The CDR3 totals 12 residues. The germline V gene has CDR1 MDHEN and CDR2 SYDVKM. The V end lost 5 bases, the J end lost 3 bases, and 5 bases lay between the germline ends.

This clone was recorded a few times. The chain employs TRBV19 and TRBJ1-5; D is possibly TRBD1 (5 bases). This CDR3 has 16 residues. V lost 6 bases to trimming and J lost 2 bases, with 17 bases between them. Germline assignment: CDR1 LNHDA and CDR2 SQIVND (reference sequence). The CDR3: CASRASGFEGNQPQHF. The CDR3 region has the DNA TGTGCCAGTAGGGCCTCAGGGTTTGAAGGCAATCAGCCCCAGCATTTT.

This clone was counted between two and nine times. The rearrangement uses TRBV4-3 and TRBJ1-1; perhaps TRBD1 as D (5 bases). V gave up 1 base and J gave up 5 bases, with 8 bases separating them. Germline V gives CDR1 LGHNA, CDR2 YSLEER. This CDR3 spans 13 amino acids. CDR3 bases: TGCGCCAGCAGCCAAGGGGACGTGACTGAAGCTTTCTTT. Protein product: CASSQGDVTEAFF.

This clone came up a few times. The chain joins TRBV5-1 to TRBJ2-7; D remains unclear. Trimming left V 0 bases short and J 5 bases short, with 12 bases between. This CDR3 is 14 amino acids long. The germline CDR1 and CDR2 sequences are SGHRS and YFSETQ. CDR3 region: CASSLGLGSDEQYF. Here the CDR3 DNA reads TGCGCCAGCAGCTTGGGTCTGGGTTCGGACGAGCAGTACTTC.

This clone occurred a few times. This chain joins TRBV29-1 and TRBJ1-1, with D perhaps matching TRBD1 (6 bases). The CDR3 totals 14 residues. Germline V CDR1 and CDR2: SQVTM, ANQGSEA. Trimming removed 6 bases from V and 4 bases from J, with 18 bases in between. CDR3 in amino acids: CSVRGQSGVTEAFF. CDR3 coding DNA: TGCAGCGTCCGAGGACAGTCCGGCGTCACTGAAGCTTTCTTT.